This TCR beta chain was captured in a study of cytomegalovirus exposure and HLA in healthy donors. Generated by immunoSEQ multiplex PCR, the TCRdb table keeps only in-frame clones and is missing some. The sample includes approximately 150,000 clones, around 90% of them seen just once. The V end was cut by 1 base, the J end by 0 bases, with 12 bases between. The length of the CDR3 is 16 residues. Per the germline V gene, CDR1 is SEHNR and CDR2 is FQNEAQ (reference sequence). This clone was seen a handful of times. The clonotype originates from a young woman in good health and CMV-seropositive. The source material was PBMCs. V gene TRBV7-9 combines with J gene TRBJ1-2; no clear D gene. The CDR3 nucleotides read TGTGCCAGCAGCTTAGGCCAGGCTTCATCTAACTATGGCTACACCTTC. This codes for CASSLGQASSNYGYTF.